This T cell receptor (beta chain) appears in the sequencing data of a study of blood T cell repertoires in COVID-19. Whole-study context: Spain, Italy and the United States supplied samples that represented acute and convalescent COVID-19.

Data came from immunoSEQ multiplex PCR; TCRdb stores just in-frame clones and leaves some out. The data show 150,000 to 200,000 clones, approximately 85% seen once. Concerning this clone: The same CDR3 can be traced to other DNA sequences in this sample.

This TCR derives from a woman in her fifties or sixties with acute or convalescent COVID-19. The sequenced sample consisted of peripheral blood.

For the CDR3, the DNA is TGTGCCACCAGTGACCCTGGGGGGCAGCCCCAGCATTTT. It encodes CATSDPGGQPQHF. The gene calls are TRBV24-1 and TRBJ1-5; weak D call: TRBD1 (5 bases). The CDR3 is made up of 13 amino acids. The ends were cut back, 4 bases at V and 7 bases at J, with 10 bases in the middle. Germline V gene sequence: CDR1 KGHDR, CDR2 SFDVKD.